This entry is about one T cell receptor beta chain. The record originates from a study of cytomegalovirus exposure and HLA in healthy donors. This PCR relied on a set of 60 Vbeta primers and 13 Jbeta primers. This table comes from immunoSEQ multiplex PCR, and its TCRdb copy is limited to in-frame clones, with some not included. The table lists some 120,000 clones, 75% to 85% of them singletons, with more than 3% in the top ten. The sequence was obtained from a male donor in good health and CMV-seronegative. Sequencing was done on a sample of PBMCs.

The CDR3 sequence is CASSLLGPSSYNEQFF. In DNA form, the CDR3 reads TGTGCCAGCAGCTTGCTGGGGCCGAGCTCCTACAATGAGCAGTTCTTC. V usage is TRBV5-5 and J usage is TRBJ2-1, with D perhaps matching TRBD1 (5 bases). Germline V gene sequence: CDR1 SGHKS, CDR2 YYEKEE (reference sequence). V lost 1 base to trimming and J lost 0 bases, with 11 bases between them. The CDR3 consists of 16 residues.